The T cell receptor beta chain under discussion was sequenced for a study of regulatory T cells in long-lasting Graves disease. Study-wide background: Over 5 years of antithyroid drugs with positive TSH receptor antibodies was taken to mean persistent Graves' disease. General study findings and limits: The persistent group shared roughly 2,700 public clonotypes, more than the 966 shared by new patients. Lower TCR diversity characterized persistent Graves' patients relative to newly diagnosed patients.

The time point here: persistent/refractory GD, antithyroid drugs over 5 years with positive TRAb. PBMCs provided the RNA from which the TCR library was made. On this clonotype: Antigen unknown.

The germline CDR1 and CDR2 sequences are SGHVS and FQNEAQ. The trim removed 5 bases at V and 0 bases at J, leaving 11 bases unmatched. The CDR3 consists of 18 residues. Construction of TCR beta libraries relied on iRepertoire HTBI primers and on Arm-PCR targeting CDR3 regions. Original handling: In the combined samples, under 80 TRBV and some 14 TRBJ segments were identified. TCRdb re-analysed the multiplex PCR reads in MiXCR, keeping a single row per CDR3 protein. The V and J calls, along with clone size, are taken from TCRdb and not from the paper's own processing. This sample has some 370,000 distinct CDR3 sequences, with less than 25% found just once.

This TCR derives from a female donor with Graves disease. The chain combines TRBV7-8 with TRBJ2-5; 11 positions match TRBD2. Sample: peripheral blood mononuclear cells (PBMCs), taken when the disease was refractory, from a patient treated with antithyroid drugs. Here the CDR3 DNA reads TGTGCCAGCAGCCTATTGACTAGCGGGAACCGGTACCAAGAGACCCAGTACTTC. Residues: CASSLLTSGNRYQETQYF.